These 27 T cell receptor beta chains were sequenced from one sample in a study of regulatory T cells in long-lasting Graves disease. Construction of TCR beta libraries relied on iRepertoire HTBI primers and on Arm-PCR targeting CDR3 regions. TCRdb used MiXCR to reprocess the multiplex PCR reads, holding one entry per CDR3 protein. The sample lists a few hundred thousand distinct CDR3 sequences, about a sixth seen once, with less than 25% in the top ten. As to time point: newly diagnosed GD, antithyroid drugs for less than 3 months. TCR sequences were obtained from RNA taken from PBMCs. The sequencing used peripheral blood mononuclear cells (PBMCs), collected at new diagnosis, from a patient treated with antithyroid drugs. The receptor set was obtained from a female donor with Graves disease.

There are many counts of this clonotype. This chain uses TRBV15 with TRBJ2-7, with TRBD1 matching over 9 bases. V lost 5 bases and J lost 0; bases outside the gene matches: 5. Germline CDR1 reads LNHNV; CDR2 reads YYDKDF (reference sequence). CDR3 length: 15 residues. CDR3 sequence (DNA): TGTGCCACCAGCGGAGGACAGGGGCACTCCTACGAGCAGTACTTC. Its protein is CATSGGQGHSYEQYF.

This clonotype came up many times. V is TRBV2 and J is TRBJ2-3; unclear D gene. This CDR3 contains 14 residues. Trimming removed 4 bases at V and 2 bases at J, with 10 bases between. Per germline, CDR1 SNHLY and CDR2 FYNNEI. CDR3 DNA sequence: TGTGCCAGCAGTGTTGCACAGATCACAGATACGCAGTATTTT. Translating gives CASSVAQITDTQYF.

This clonotype was detected many times. The J gene is TRBJ2-3, the V gene TRBV7-9, with 10 bases fitting TRBD2. Germline CDR1 reads SEHNR; CDR2 reads FQNEAQ (reference sequence). This CDR3 has 14 residues. V was clipped by 5 bases and J by 5 bases; unmatched bases: 4. The CDR3 sequence is CASSRAGGIDTQYF. CDR3 DNA: TGTGCCAGCAGCCGAGCGGGAGGGATAGATACGCAGTATTTT.

This clonotype occurred many times. The CDR3 is CASSLRGFNEKLFF. In DNA form, the CDR3 reads TGTGCCAGCAGTTTGCGAGGGTTCAATGAAAAACTGTTTTTT. This sequence joins TRBV7-8 and TRBJ1-4; D not resolved. CDR3 length: 14 amino acids. Germline V CDR1 and CDR2: SGHVS, FQNEAQ. Trimming took 6 bases from V and 5 from J, leaving 13 bases between them. Based on the CDR3 plus reference TRBV7-8 and TRBJ1-4, the full variable domain is GAGVSQSPRYKVAKRGQDVALRCDPISGHVSLFWYQQALGQGPEFLTYFQNEAQLDKSGLPSDRFFAERPEGSVSTLKIQRTQQEDSAVYLCASSLRGFNEKLFFGSGTQLSVL.

For this clonotype: The likely explanation is a read error, given a far larger clone one base away. The rearrangement joins TRBV11-3 to TRBJ2-7, with 14 bases aligning to TRBD2. The V segment lost 3 bases and the J segment 7 bases; nucleotides outside the gene matches: 5. The CDR3 covers 15 residues. Germline lookup yields CDR1 SGHNT and CDR2 YENEEA. The CDR3 coding sequence is TGTGCCAGCAGCTTCGGACTAGCGGGAGGCGATGAGCAGTACTTC. Translated, it gives CASSFGLAGGDEQYF.

The chain uses TRBV25-1 and TRBJ2-7, with D perhaps TRBD1 (6 bases). Per the germline V gene, CDR1 is MGHDK and CDR2 is SYGVNS. With 5 bases removed from V and 3 bases from J, the gap between germline ends came to 20 bases. This CDR3 is built from 16 residues. CDR3 coding DNA: TGTGCCAGCAGTTCCAACAGGGATGAACAAGGCTACGAGCAGTACTTC. Its protein is CASSSNRDEQGYEQYF.

The chain has TRBV4-3 and TRBJ2-7, with 14 bases matching TRBD2. Germline loops: CDR1 LGHNA, CDR2 YSLEER. CDR3 size: 15 residues. The V segment lost 4 bases and the J segment 4 bases; nucleotides outside the gene matches: 3. CDR3 DNA: TGCGCCAGCAGCCCCGGGACTAGCGGGGGTTACGAGCAGTACTTC. Residues: CASSPGTSGGYEQYF.

The chain has TRBV5-6 and TRBJ2-3, with 11 bases aligning to TRBD2. CDR3 size: 16 residues. Germline lookup yields CDR1 SGHDT and CDR2 YYEEEE. V lost 4 bases, J lost 0 bases, and 4 bases stayed unmatched. CDR3 coding DNA: TGTGCCAGCAGCCAATGGACTAGCGGGAGCACAGATACGCAGTATTTT. Its translation: CASSQWTSGSTDTQYF.

This clonotype was detected ten times or more. The chain carries TRBV19 and TRBJ2-1; 15 bases align to TRBD2. Unmatched junction bases numbered 5, after V lost 8 bases and J lost 0 bases. Germline CDR1 and CDR2: LNHDA and SQIVND (reference sequence). This CDR3 is 17 amino acids long. CDR3 nucleotide sequence: TGTGCCAGTTCGGGACTAGCGGGAGGCCGCTCCTACAATGAGCAGTTCTTC. Its protein is CASSGLAGGRSYNEQFF.

V is TRBV19 and J is TRBJ2-7; D tentatively fits TRBD1 or TRBD2 (5 bases each). The CDR3 sequence is 13 residues long. Trimming cost V 6 bases and J 4 bases, with 13 bases left between them. CDR1 is LNHDA, CDR2 SQIVND, per germline (reference sequence). The CDR3 region is CASRTGTEYEQYF. The CDR3 DNA follows: TGTGCCAGTAGAACCGGGACGGAATACGAGCAGTACTTC.

This clonotype was recorded many times. V usage is TRBV24-1 and J usage is TRBJ2-2, with 13 bases lining up with TRBD2. Germline values: CDR1 KGHDR, CDR2 SFDVKD. This CDR3 is built from 17 residues. V shed 3 bases and J 7 bases; nucleotides not matched to a gene: 7. The CDR3 DNA follows: TGTGCCACCAGTGATCGGACTAGCGGGAGTAGGGTCGGGGAGCTGTTTTTT. It codes for CATSDRTSGSRVGELFF.

The V call is TRBV7-9, the J call TRBJ1-1; 7 positions agree with TRBD1. The CDR3 runs 15 residues. Trimming at V came to 5 bases and at J to 0 bases, leaving 6 bases not matched to a gene. Looked up from germline, CDR1 is SEHNR and CDR2 is FQNEAQ (reference sequence). CDR3 residues: CASSHRGTVNTEAFF. DNA of the CDR3: TGTGCCAGCAGCCACAGGGGTACGGTGAACACTGAAGCTTTCTTT.

Note on this clonotype: This could be a read error, since a much larger clone is one nucleotide away. The chain recombines TRBV19 with TRBJ1-4; the D is unclear. The CDR3 totals 15 residues. Germline V gives CDR1 LNHDA, CDR2 SQIVND (reference sequence). The chain's CDR3 is CVSSRTGQPNEKLFF. CDR3 nucleotides: TGTGTCAGTAGTAGAACGGGCCAACCTAATGAAAAACTGTTTTTT.

This clonotype turned up a few times. A much larger clonotype is one base distant, so this may be a read error. The CDR3 bases are TGCAGTGCTAATCAGGGACCAGGTACGCAGTATTTT. Translated: CSANQGPGTQYF. The chain combines TRBV20-1 with TRBJ2-3; D tentatively reads TRBD1 or TRBD2 (5 bases each). The CDR3 length is 12 residues. The V and J ends lost 4 bases and 8 bases respectively, with 13 bases between them. Germline CDR1 reads DFQATT; CDR2 reads SNEGSKA (reference sequence).

Ten or more counts support this clonotype. The gene calls are TRBV18 and TRBJ1-6; possible D gene TRBD1, 5 bases. Germline CDR1 and CDR2: KGHSH and LQKENI. The V end was cut by 2 bases, the J end by 8 bases, with 22 bases between. The length of the CDR3 is 18 residues. The CDR3 is CASSPIAVWGVADSPLHF. CDR3 nucleotide sequence: TGTGCCAGCTCACCAATTGCGGTCTGGGGGGTTGCGGATTCACCCCTCCACTTT.

This clonotype was picked up many times. The CDR3 bases are TGTGCCAGCAGTCCTTCTGGGGGACGGGAGACCCAGTACTTC. It codes for CASSPSGGRETQYF. The genes are TRBV28 and TRBJ2-5; D may be TRBD1 or TRBD2 (5 bases each). Per germline, CDR1 MDHEN and CDR2 SYDVKM. The CDR3 spans 14 residues. V shed 5 bases and J shed 5 bases, with 15 bases lying between them.

This clonotype was seen at least ten times. The chain combines TRBV12-3 or TRBV12-4 with TRBJ2-1; the D is unclear. The CDR3 runs 13 residues. V lost 0 bases and J lost 10, with 10 bases in between. This chain's CDR3 is CASSLADPAEQFF. DNA of the CDR3: TGTGCCAGCAGTTTAGCGGATCCCGCCGAGCAGTTCTTC.

This clonotype was recorded many times. The rearrangement links TRBV14 to TRBJ2-2; D is unclear. This CDR3 is 12 amino acids long. Germline values: CDR1 SGHDN, CDR2 FVKESK. V lost 0 bases and J 7 bases, leaving 3 bases between the germline ends. CDR3 protein: CASSQDDGELFF. CDR3 coding DNA: TGTGCCAGCAGCCAAGATGACGGGGAGCTGTTTTTT.

The J gene is TRBJ2-7, the V gene TRBV5-4; D might be TRBD2 (7 bases). CDR1 is SGHNT, CDR2 YYREEE, per germline (reference sequence). The CDR3 contains 15 residues. V was trimmed by 4 bases and J by 0 bases, leaving 14 bases between them. The CDR3 DNA sequence: TGTGCCAGCAGCCCCCGGGGGGCCTCCTCCTACGAGCAGTACTTC. As protein: CASSPRGASSYEQYF. Full variable domain (outside the CDR3, taken from reference TRBV5-4 and TRBJ2-7): ETGVTQSPTHLIKTRGQQVTLRCSSQSGHNTVSWYQQALGQGPQFIFQYYREEENGRGNFPPRFSGLQFPNYSSELNVNALELDDSALYLCASSPRGASSYEQYFGPGTRLTVT.

The table lists this clonotype with many counts. The chain carries TRBV20-1 and TRBJ2-3; 8 bases fit TRBD2. The CDR3 runs to 18 residues. Germline CDR1 DFQATT, CDR2 SNEGSKA (reference sequence). J lost 0 bases, V lost 3 bases, and 14 bases had no gene match. CDR3 sequence: CSASILPLLAVSTDTQYF. The DNA for the CDR3 is TGCAGTGCTAGTATCCTCCCTCTACTAGCGGTGAGCACAGATACGCAGTATTTT.

The J gene is TRBJ2-5, the V gene TRBV7-2, with D possibly TRBD1 on 5 matching bases. The V gene lost 1 base and the J gene lost 2 bases, with 20 bases spanning the gap. The germline V gene has CDR1 SGHTA and CDR2 FQGNSA. The CDR3 length is 18 residues. CDR3 region: CASSLGSLGGASQETQYF. The CDR3, as DNA: TGTGCCAGCAGCTTAGGCAGCCTCGGTGGGGCTTCGCAAGAGACCCAGTACTTC.

This clonotype appeared many times. The rearrangement uses TRBV7-9 and TRBJ2-7, with 7 bases fitting TRBD2. Germline loops: CDR1 SEHNR, CDR2 FQNEAQ (reference sequence). CDR3 length: 15 residues. J lost 6 bases, V lost 4 bases, and 12 bases had no gene match. The CDR3 nucleotides read TGTGCCAGCAGCTCACTAGCGAGCCCCGGAACCGAGCAGTACTTC. It encodes CASSSLASPGTEQYF.

In this sample, this clonotype turned up a few times. The chain is built from TRBV19 and TRBJ2-7, with 9 bases lining up with TRBD2. The J segment lost 0 bases and the V segment lost 4 bases, leaving 4 bases of the junction unmatched. CDR1 and CDR2 from the germline V gene are LNHDA and SQIVND (reference sequence). The CDR3 sequence is 15 residues long. The CDR3 region is CASSNGLASSYEQYF. CDR3 bases: TGTGCCAGTAGTAACGGACTAGCGAGCTCCTACGAGCAGTACTTC.

In this sample, this clonotype turned up many times. The chain joins TRBV12-5 to TRBJ2-5; D remains unclear. CDR1 and CDR2 from the germline V gene are LGHNT and FRNRAP. CDR3 size: 13 residues. Trimming removed 1 base at V and 5 bases at J, with 8 bases between. CDR3 sequence reads: CASGLAVSETQYF. The CDR3 coding sequence is TGTGCTAGTGGTTTGGCGGTGTCCGAGACCCAGTACTTC.

The CDR3: CASSLVEMDGYTF. The CDR3 DNA reads TGTGCCAGCAGCTTAGTAGAGATGGACGGCTACACCTTC. The chain uses TRBV7-2 and TRBJ1-2; the D is unclear. Germline assignment: CDR1 SGHTA and CDR2 FQGNSA. The CDR3 contains 13 residues. The V end lost 1 base, the J end lost 8 bases, and 11 bases lay between the germline ends.

The V gene is TRBV25-1, the J gene TRBJ2-1; 8 nucleotides line up with TRBD2. The trim removed 7 bases at V and 5 bases at J, leaving 7 bases unmatched. The germline gives CDR1 MGHDK, CDR2 SYGVNS. CDR3 length equals 14 residues. The CDR3 coding sequence is TGTGCCAGCACCAAAGCGGGAGCGGACAATGAGCAGTTCTTC. Protein: CASTKAGADNEQFF.

The chain has TRBV12-3 or TRBV12-4 and TRBJ1-5; a possible D gene is TRBD1 (5 bases). The CDR3 totals 14 residues. The germline V and J ends were trimmed by 9 bases and 0 bases, with 12 bases remaining between them. The CDR3 reads CASLGAHSNQPQHF. Written as DNA, the CDR3 is TGTGCCAGTTTAGGGGCCCATAGCAATCAGCCCCAGCATTTT.